Given below is one T cell receptor (beta chain) in context. Its antigen is undetermined. These data originate in a study of T cells in localized non-small cell lung cancer. The study, taken as a whole, reports: Higher T cell density in the blood was associated with longer overall survival, whereas higher adjacent-lung clonality associated with shorter survival.

The repertoire was sequenced with immunoSEQ multiplex PCR; TCRdb's copy has only in-frame clones and lacks some. Among some 55,000 clones listed, approximately 80% were seen once. This clonotype was obtained from a female donor older than 55 with stage II squamous cell lung carcinoma. The sample in question was peripheral blood, obtained before any cancer treatment.

CDR3 sequence reads: CASSRYTSYEQYF. In DNA form, the CDR3 reads TGTGCCAGCAGCCGATATACCTCCTACGAGCAGTACTTC. The chain couples TRBV7-2 to TRBJ2-7; D unresolved. The CDR3 is 13 amino acids. Germline V gene data show CDR1 as SGHTA and CDR2 as FQGNSA. Trimming took off 5 bases at V and 0 bases at J, with 8 bases between the two ends. Drawing the rest from reference TRBV7-2 and TRBJ2-7, the complete variable domain is GAGVSQSPSNKVTEKGKDVELRCDPISGHTALYWYRQSLGQGLEFLIYFQGNSAPDKSGLPSDRFSAERTGGSVSTLTIQRTQQEDSAVYLCASSRYTSYEQYFGPGTRLTVT.